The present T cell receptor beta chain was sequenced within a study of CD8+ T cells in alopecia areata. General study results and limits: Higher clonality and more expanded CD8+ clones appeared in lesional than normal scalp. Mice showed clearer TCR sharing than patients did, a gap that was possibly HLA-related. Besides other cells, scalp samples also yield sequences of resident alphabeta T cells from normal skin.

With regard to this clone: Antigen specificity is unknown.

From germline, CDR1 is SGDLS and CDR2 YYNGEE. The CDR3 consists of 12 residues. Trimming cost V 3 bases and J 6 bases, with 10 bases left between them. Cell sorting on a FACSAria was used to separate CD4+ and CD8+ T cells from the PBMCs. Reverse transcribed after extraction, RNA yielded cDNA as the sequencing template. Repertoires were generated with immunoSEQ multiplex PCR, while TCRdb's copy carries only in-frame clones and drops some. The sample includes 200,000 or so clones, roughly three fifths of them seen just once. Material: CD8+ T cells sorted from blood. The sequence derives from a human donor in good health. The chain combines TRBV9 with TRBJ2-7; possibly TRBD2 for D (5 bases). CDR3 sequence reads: CASSEGEGEQYF. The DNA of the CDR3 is TGTGCCAGCAGCGAGGGAGAGGGCGAGCAGTACTTC.